The 28 T cell receptor beta chains below come from one sample, sequenced in a study of blood T cell repertoires in COVID-19. TCRdb keeps only in-frame clones here, not all; method: immunoSEQ multiplex PCR. The sample contains under 300,000 clones, around 82% of which appear only once. The specimen was peripheral blood. Receptors were obtained from a woman aged 45 to 65 who had recovered from COVID-19.

CDR3 in DNA: TGTGCCAGCAGTTACTCAACTCCCCTCACAGGGGTACCCCTCCACTTT. Translated, it gives CASSYSTPLTGVPLHF. J is TRBJ1-6 and V is TRBV6-5; 7 bases are a match to TRBD1. The CDR3 length is 16 residues. J lost 12 bases, V lost 0 bases, and 11 bases had no gene match. Germline assignment: CDR1 MNHEY and CDR2 SVGAGI.

V is TRBV3-1 (or the pseudogene TRBV3-2) and J is TRBJ2-5; D is unresolved. Germline V lookup: CDR1 LGHDT, CDR2 YNNKEL (reference sequence). V shed 9 bases and J shed 8 bases, with 7 bases lying between them. The CDR3 is 9 residues long. CDR3 bases: TGTGCCAGTACCACTACCCAGTACTTC. The encoded protein is CASTTTQYF.

This clone was counted a few times. The chain combines TRBV27 with TRBJ1-2; 7 bases align to TRBD1. The CDR3 extends over 14 amino acids. Germline trimming cut 6 bases from V and 8 bases from J; bases unmatched to any gene: 12. Germline V lookup: CDR1 MNHEY, CDR2 SMNVEV (reference sequence). The CDR3 spells CASRPAQGSRGYTF. DNA for the CDR3: TGTGCCAGCAGGCCGGCACAGGGGTCTAGGGGCTACACCTTC.

CDR3 bases: TGTGCCAGCAGCGTAGAAGGGGGCAATTATAATTCACCCCTCCACTTT. Its translation is CASSVEGGNYNSPLHF. The chain recombines TRBV9 with TRBJ1-6; 7 bases line up with TRBD1. Germline lookup yields CDR1 SGDLS and CDR2 YYNGEE. CDR3 length equals 16 residues. V was clipped by 0 bases and J by 4 bases; unmatched bases: 4.

The chain couples TRBV7-2 to TRBJ1-6; 7 positions match TRBD1. CDR3 length equals 15 residues. In germline, CDR1 is SGHTA, CDR2 FQGNSA. The trim removed 6 bases at V and 6 bases at J, leaving 8 bases unmatched. The CDR3 is CASRERQGSNSPLHF. DNA of the CDR3: TGTGCCAGCAGGGAACGACAGGGCTCTAATTCACCCCTCCACTTT.

Here the CDR3 DNA reads TGTGCCAGCAGCTTCCAGACAGGTACCCAAGAGACCCAGTACTTC. Translated, it gives CASSFQTGTQETQYF. The chain recombines TRBV7-2 with TRBJ2-5; possible D gene TRBD1, 6 bases. With 3 bases removed from V and 1 base from J, the gap between germline ends came to 12 bases. Germline values: CDR1 SGHTA, CDR2 FQGNSA. This CDR3 has 15 residues.

This clone showed up just once. The chain's CDR3 is CASTLDSSVGYTF. The CDR3 DNA follows: TGTGCCAGCACCCTCGACAGTTCGGTTGGCTACACCTTC. V is TRBV12-3 or TRBV12-4 and J is TRBJ1-2; weak D call: TRBD1 (5 bases). V lost 7 bases and J lost 7, with 16 bases in between. This CDR3 contains 13 residues.

The V and J genes are TRBV6-6 and TRBJ1-3, with D possibly being TRBD1 (5 bases). The CDR3 is 18 amino acids. Germline assignment: CDR1 MNHNY and CDR2 SVGAGI (reference sequence). Trimming shortened V by 5 bases and J by 0 bases, and 20 bases separated the two germline ends. The CDR3: CASSQTGGRVGSGNTIYF. CDR3 DNA sequence: TGTGCCAGCAGTCAAACCGGGGGTCGCGTCGGCTCTGGAAACACCATATATTTT.

The sample holds one count of this clone. V gene TRBV6-4 combines with J gene TRBJ2-2; 9 bases align to TRBD1. The CDR3 sequence is 16 residues long. V lost 0 bases to trimming and J lost 4 bases; unmatched junction nucleotides: 3. In germline, CDR1 is MRHNA, CDR2 SNTAGT. The CDR3 DNA reads TGTGCCAGCAGTGACTCCGCGACAGGGGGCACCGGGGAGCTGTTTTTT. Its protein product is CASSDSATGGTGELFF.

This clone has more than one count but fewer than ten. J is TRBJ2-1 and V is TRBV6-1; D remains ambiguous. The CDR3 has 13 amino acids. From germline, CDR1 is MNHNS and CDR2 SASEGT. V gave up 6 bases and J gave up 9 bases, with 15 bases separating them. The CDR3, as DNA: TGTGCCAGCAGCCTACTCGGGTTTAGTGAGCAGTTCTTC. Residues: CASSLLGFSEQFF.

The V and J genes are TRBV4-2 and TRBJ1-2; D remains unclear. Trimming cost V 0 bases and J 0 bases, with 8 bases left between them. The CDR3 has 15 residues. Germline loops: CDR1 LGHNA, CDR2 YNFKEQ. The CDR3 spells CASSQDVTANYGYTF. The CDR3 DNA reads as TGTGCCAGCAGCCAAGACGTAACAGCTAACTATGGCTACACCTTC.

This clone was seen only a few times. This rearrangement joins TRBV4-2 to TRBJ2-1; 9 positions match TRBD1. The CDR3 loop spans 16 amino acids. Trimming cost V 1 base and J 5 bases; bases outside gene matches: 6. The germline gives CDR1 LGHNA, CDR2 YNFKEQ. CDR3 DNA sequence: TGTGCCAGCAGCCAAGCCACAGGGGGCGCGGACAATGAGCAGTTCTTC. This encodes CASSQATGGADNEQFF.

This clone was recorded once. V and J are TRBV7-3 and TRBJ2-2; 7 bases fit TRBD2. Germline-derived CDR1 and CDR2 are SGHTA and FQGTGA. The CDR3 is made up of 15 amino acids. After removal of 6 bases from V and 4 bases from J, the junction contained 8 bases not matched to a gene. This chain's CDR3 is CASSPTSTFTGELFF. For the CDR3, the DNA is TGTGCCAGCAGTCCGACTAGCACCTTCACCGGGGAGCTGTTTTTT.

The chain is built from TRBV19 and TRBJ1-5; D uncertain. This CDR3 has 15 residues. The germline gives CDR1 LNHDA, CDR2 SQIVND (reference sequence). Trimming pared 5 bases from V and 3 bases from J, leaving 14 bases between. DNA of the CDR3: TGTGCCAGTAGTCGATGGGAGTCTCTCAATCAGCCCCAGCATTTT. Its translation: CASSRWESLNQPQHF.

This chain uses TRBV7-2 with TRBJ2-6, with D hard to call. Deletions cut 1 base from V and 0 bases from J, with 4 bases between. Germline V lookup: CDR1 SGHTA, CDR2 FQGNSA. There are 15 residues in the CDR3. CDR3 loop: CASSLESSGANVLTF. Here the CDR3 DNA reads TGTGCCAGCAGCTTAGAGAGCTCTGGGGCCAACGTCCTGACTTTC.

The chain combines TRBV29-1 with TRBJ2-5; maybe TRBD2 (6 bases). V lost 1 base, J lost 2 bases, and 11 bases lay in between. CDR3 length: 14 amino acids. CDR1 is SQVTM, CDR2 ANQGSEA, per germline. The CDR3 bases are TGCAGCGTTGAAGGCCCGGGACTTCAAGAGACCCAGTACTTC. Amino acids: CSVEGPGLQETQYF.

This clone was recorded a few times. The chain has TRBV7-9 and TRBJ2-7; D gene unclear. CDR1 and CDR2 (germline): SEHNR, FQNEAQ (reference sequence). Trimming cost V 4 bases and J 4 bases, with 14 bases left between them. The CDR3 has 14 residues. This CDR3 reads CASSSSLLVYEQYF. The CDR3 DNA reads TGTGCCAGCAGCTCCTCCCTACTGGTGTACGAGCAGTACTTC.

The chain employs TRBV9 and TRBJ2-1; 8 nucleotides match TRBD2. The CDR3 extends over 15 amino acids. V trimming: 0 bases; J trimming: 4 bases; junction bases outside the gene matches: 3. Germline V CDR1 and CDR2: SGDLS, YYNGEE. CDR3 bases: TGTGCCAGCAGCGTAGAAGTAGCGGGGTACAATGAGCAGTTCTTC. Protein product: CASSVEVAGYNEQFF.

The gene calls are TRBV19 and TRBJ2-4; 11 bases are a match to TRBD2. CDR1 and CDR2 (germline): LNHDA, SQIVND (reference sequence). V lost 4 bases, J lost 7 bases, and 3 bases stayed unmatched. This CDR3 is built from 14 residues. Here the CDR3 DNA reads TGTGCCAGTAGTACCCCTAGCGGGGGGAACATTCAGTACTTC. Translated: CASSTPSGGNIQYF.

V is TRBV7-2 and J is TRBJ2-5; D is ambiguous. The germline V and J ends were trimmed by 1 base and 3 bases, with 9 bases remaining between them. CDR1 and CDR2 (germline): SGHTA, FQGNSA. This CDR3 spans 14 amino acids. The CDR3 nucleotides read TGTGCCAGCAGCTTAGGTGGCCGAAAAGAGACCCAGTACTTC. As protein: CASSLGGRKETQYF.

For this clone: One end of the junction fails to match germline, which may point to a read error. The genes are TRBV6-1 and TRBJ2-7, with a tentative D call TRBD1 (6 bases). The CDR3 sequence is 16 residues long. The germline V gene encodes CDR1 MNHNS and CDR2 SASEGT. The CDR3 region is CASSEAHAGQSYGQYF. DNA for the CDR3: TGTGCCAGCAGTGAAGCCCATGCAGGACAGTCCTACGGGCAGTACTTC.

The rearrangement links TRBV7-9 to TRBJ1-4; perhaps TRBD1 as D (5 bases). Per germline, CDR1 SEHNR and CDR2 FQNEAQ (reference sequence). Trimming stripped 6 bases from V and 8 bases from J, with 13 bases between. CDR3 length equals 13 residues. CDR3: CASSFGAGEKLFF. CDR3 nucleotides: TGTGCCAGCAGTTTTGGGGCTGGGGAAAAACTGTTTTTT.

The CDR3 coding sequence is TGTGCCAGCAGCCAAACACAGGGGTCTAGTCTTCATTCACCCCTCCACTTT. It translates to CASSQTQGSSLHSPLHF. This rearrangement joins TRBV7-8 to TRBJ1-6, with 7 bases lining up with TRBD1. Germline V gives CDR1 SGHVS, CDR2 FQNEAQ. This CDR3 contains 17 residues. V lost 5 bases to trimming and J lost 8 bases; unmatched junction nucleotides: 15.

The genes are TRBV15 and TRBJ2-1; 10 bases agree with TRBD2. The length of the CDR3 is 15 residues. V lost 5 bases, J lost 12 bases, and 13 bases stayed unmatched. Germline loops: CDR1 LNHNV, CDR2 YYDKDF (reference sequence). The DNA for the CDR3 is TGTGCCACCAGCGCTAGCGGGGGTAATCTTCGGCGGCAGTTCTTC. Protein: CATSASGGNLRRQFF.

The V call is TRBV18, the J call TRBJ2-1, with 8 positions matching TRBD2. Per the germline V gene, CDR1 is KGHSH and CDR2 is LQKENI. V was clipped by 2 bases and J by 1 base; unmatched bases: 7. This CDR3 contains 17 residues. This CDR3 reads CASSPETSATSYNEQFF. The CDR3 bases are TGTGCCAGCTCACCAGAGACTAGCGCTACATCCTACAATGAGCAGTTCTTC.

This clone turned up a few times. The chain links TRBV28 to TRBJ2-4; 7 bases fit TRBD1. The germline CDR1 and CDR2 sequences are MDHEN and SYDVKM. With 3 bases clipped from V and 1 base from J, the junction kept 3 bases outside the gene matches. This CDR3 has 15 amino acids. The CDR3 protein is CASSFPTGAKNIQYF. The CDR3 bases are TGTGCCAGCAGTTTCCCGACAGGGGCCAAAAACATTCAGTACTTC.

The rearrangement links TRBV28 to TRBJ1-5; possibly TRBD1 for D (5 bases). The CDR3 loop spans 15 amino acids. The germline V gene encodes CDR1 MDHEN and CDR2 SYDVKM. Trimming removed 5 bases at V and 0 bases at J, with 11 bases between. The CDR3 DNA sequence: TGTGCCAGCAGTCCCCGGCAGGGTAGCAATCAGCCCCAGCATTTT. This encodes CASSPRQGSNQPQHF.

This rearrangement joins TRBV4-1 to TRBJ2-2; TRBD2 agrees at 13 bases. Germline lookup yields CDR1 MGHRA and CDR2 YSYEKL. The CDR3 is 17 amino acids. V gave up 3 bases and J gave up 1 base; unmatched junction bases: 2. The CDR3 region is CASSHGLAGVNTGELFF. CDR3 in DNA: TGCGCCAGCAGCCACGGACTAGCGGGGGTGAACACCGGGGAGCTGTTTTTT.